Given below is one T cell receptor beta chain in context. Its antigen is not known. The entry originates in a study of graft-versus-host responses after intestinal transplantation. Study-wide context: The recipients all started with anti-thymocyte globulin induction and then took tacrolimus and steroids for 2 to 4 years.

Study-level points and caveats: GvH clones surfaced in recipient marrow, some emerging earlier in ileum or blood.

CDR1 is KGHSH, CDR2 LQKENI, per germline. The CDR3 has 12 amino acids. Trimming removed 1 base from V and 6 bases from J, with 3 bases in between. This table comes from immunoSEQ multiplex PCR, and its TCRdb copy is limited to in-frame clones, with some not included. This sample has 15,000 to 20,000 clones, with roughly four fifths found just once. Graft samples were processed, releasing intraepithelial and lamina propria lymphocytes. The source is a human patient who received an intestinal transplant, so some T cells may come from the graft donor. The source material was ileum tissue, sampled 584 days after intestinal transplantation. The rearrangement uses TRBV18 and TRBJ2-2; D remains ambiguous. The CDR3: CASSPRAGELFF. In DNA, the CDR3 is TGTGCCAGCTCACCACGAGCCGGGGAGCTGTTTTTT.